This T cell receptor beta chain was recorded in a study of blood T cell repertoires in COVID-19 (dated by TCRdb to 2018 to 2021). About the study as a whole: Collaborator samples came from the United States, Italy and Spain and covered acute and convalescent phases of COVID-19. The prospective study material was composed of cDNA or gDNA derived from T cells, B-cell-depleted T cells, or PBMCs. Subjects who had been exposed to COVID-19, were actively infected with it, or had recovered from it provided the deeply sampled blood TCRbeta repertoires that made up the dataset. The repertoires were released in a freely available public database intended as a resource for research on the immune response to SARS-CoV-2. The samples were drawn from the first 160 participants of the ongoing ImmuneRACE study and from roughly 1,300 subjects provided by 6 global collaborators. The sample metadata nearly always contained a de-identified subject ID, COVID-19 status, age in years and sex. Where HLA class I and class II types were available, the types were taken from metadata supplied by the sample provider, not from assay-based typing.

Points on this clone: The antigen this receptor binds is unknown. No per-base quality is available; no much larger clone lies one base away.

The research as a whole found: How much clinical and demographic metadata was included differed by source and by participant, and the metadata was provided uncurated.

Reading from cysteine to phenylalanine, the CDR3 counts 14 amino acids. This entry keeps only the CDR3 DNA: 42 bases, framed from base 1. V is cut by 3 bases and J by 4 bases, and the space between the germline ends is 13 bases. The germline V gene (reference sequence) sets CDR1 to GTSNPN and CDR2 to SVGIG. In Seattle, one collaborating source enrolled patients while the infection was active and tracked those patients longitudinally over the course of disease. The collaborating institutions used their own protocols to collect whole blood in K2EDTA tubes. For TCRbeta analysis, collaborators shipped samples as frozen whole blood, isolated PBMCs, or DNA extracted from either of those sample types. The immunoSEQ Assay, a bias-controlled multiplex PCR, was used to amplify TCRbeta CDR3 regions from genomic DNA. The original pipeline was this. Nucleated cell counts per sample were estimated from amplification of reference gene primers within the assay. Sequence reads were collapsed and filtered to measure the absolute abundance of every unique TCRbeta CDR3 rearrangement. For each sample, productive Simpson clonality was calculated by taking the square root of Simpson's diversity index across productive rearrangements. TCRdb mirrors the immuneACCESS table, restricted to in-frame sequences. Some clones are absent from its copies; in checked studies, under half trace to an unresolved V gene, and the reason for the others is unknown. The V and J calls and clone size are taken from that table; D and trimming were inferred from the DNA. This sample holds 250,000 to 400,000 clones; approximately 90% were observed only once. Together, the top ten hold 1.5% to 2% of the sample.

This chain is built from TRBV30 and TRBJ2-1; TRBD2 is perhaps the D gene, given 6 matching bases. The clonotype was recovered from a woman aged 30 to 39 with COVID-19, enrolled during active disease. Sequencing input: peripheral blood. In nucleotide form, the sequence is TGTGCCTGGAGCGCCGTGGGGGGTTACAATGAGCAGTTCTTC. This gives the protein CAWSAVGGYNEQFF.